The 21 T cell receptor beta chains given below trace back to one sample, sequenced in a study of cytomegalovirus exposure and HLA in healthy donors. Primers included in the PCR were 60 Vbeta and 13 Jbeta primers. The assay was immunoSEQ multiplex PCR, and TCRdb's table has in-frame clones only and misses some. The profile shows around 190,000 clones, 79% of them singletons. Material: PBMCs. The source of these receptors is a woman under 30 in good health and CMV-seronegative.

The chain joins TRBV7-3 to TRBJ2-1; D is possibly TRBD1 (5 bases). With 5 bases removed from V and 3 bases from J, the gap between germline ends came to 11 bases. The V gene's germline CDR1 is SGHTA and CDR2 FQGTGA. This CDR3 has 14 amino acids. The CDR3 nucleotides read TGTGCCAGCAGCCCAGGGAAGGGCTACAATGAGCAGTTCTTC. Amino acid sequence: CASSPGKGYNEQFF.

The CDR3 reads CASSSIAGLAVGETQYF. The CDR3 nucleotides read TGTGCCAGCAGTTCCATCGCGGGACTAGCGGTGGGGGAGACCCAGTACTTC. This chain links TRBV28 with TRBJ2-5; 11 positions agree with TRBD2. Unmatched junction bases numbered 12, after V lost 4 bases and J lost 5 bases. Germline V lookup: CDR1 MDHEN, CDR2 SYDVKM. CDR3 length equals 17 residues.

The V and J genes are TRBV27 and TRBJ2-1; D is perhaps TRBD2 (6 bases). The CDR3 extends over 13 amino acids. Germline CDR1 and CDR2: MNHEY and SMNVEV (reference sequence). Trimming stripped 6 bases from V and 8 bases from J, with 14 bases between. This CDR3 reads CASSIGGMDEQFF. The CDR3 DNA follows: TGTGCCAGCAGCATCGGGGGTATGGATGAGCAGTTCTTC.

The V and J genes are TRBV6-5 and TRBJ2-6, with a possible D match to TRBD1 (6 bases). V gave up 0 bases and J gave up 4 bases, with 10 bases separating them. Germline V lookup: CDR1 MNHEY, CDR2 SVGAGI. The CDR3 is 16 amino acids. The CDR3 region is CASSYSGASGANVLTF. The CDR3 nucleotides read TGTGCCAGCAGTTACTCGGGGGCTTCCGGGGCCAACGTCCTGACTTTC.

This rearrangement joins TRBV7-9 to TRBJ2-7, with unresolved D. Trimming pared 5 bases from V and 6 bases from J, leaving 14 bases between. The length of the CDR3 is 13 residues. CDR1 is SEHNR and CDR2 is FQNEAQ in the germline V gene (reference sequence). The CDR3 region has the DNA TGTGCCAGCAGCCGACTTTCTATTGCCGAGCAGTACTTC. The encoded protein is CASSRLSIAEQYF.

The chain is built from TRBV30 and TRBJ1-3; D unresolved. The CDR3 consists of 16 residues. Trimming took off 2 bases at V and 1 base at J, with 15 bases between the two ends. In germline, CDR1 is GTSNPN, CDR2 SVGIG (reference sequence). CDR3 amino acids: CAWSSPRRGSGNTIYF. The CDR3 DNA follows: TGTGCCTGGAGTTCCCCCCGGCGCGGTTCTGGAAACACCATATATTTT.

This chain links TRBV28 with TRBJ2-7, with D maybe TRBD2 (5 bases). Trimming shortened V by 8 bases and J by 2 bases, and 13 bases separated the two germline ends. This CDR3 spans 13 amino acids. Germline assignment: CDR1 MDHEN and CDR2 SYDVKM. The CDR3 coding sequence is TGTGCCAGCGCGAGGGTAATTCCCTACGAGCAGTACTTC. This sequence encodes CASARVIPYEQYF. The full variable domain, rest sourced from reference TRBV28 and TRBJ2-7, is DVKVTQSSRYLVKRTGEKVFLECVQDMDHENMFWYRQDPGLGLRLIYFSYDVKMKEKGDIPEGYSVSREKKERFSLILESASTNQTSMYLCASARVIPYEQYFGPGTRLTVT.

This chain connects TRBV2 to TRBJ1-5, with no clear D. CDR3 size: 13 residues. Trimming shortened V by 6 bases and J by 6 bases, and 12 bases separated the two germline ends. In germline, CDR1 is SNHLY, CDR2 FYNNEI. The CDR3 nucleotides read TGTGCCAGCAGCGTCCACTATGCTCAGCCCCAGCATTTT. It encodes CASSVHYAQPQHF.

The chain carries TRBV5-1 and TRBJ2-7; 8 bases are a match to TRBD1. This CDR3 has 16 amino acids. V trimming: 0 bases; J trimming: 5 bases; junction bases outside the gene matches: 10. The germline V gene has CDR1 SGHRS and CDR2 YFSETQ. The CDR3 DNA follows: TGCGCCAGCAGCTTGGGGGACGTACAGGGGGGTAACGAGCAGTACTTC. It specifies CASSLGDVQGGNEQYF.

The V and J genes are TRBV6-6 and TRBJ2-2; no reliable D call. The CDR3 is 14 amino acids. Germline V gene lookup returns CDR1 MNHNY and CDR2 SVGAGI (reference sequence). The CDR3 nucleotides are TGTGCGGCGGCGTTTTCCTCGAACACCGGGGAGCTGTTTTTT. Protein product: CAAAFSSNTGELFF.

This clone was seen a handful of times. The chain is built from TRBV7-2 and TRBJ2-7; D is perhaps TRBD1 (6 bases). The length of the CDR3 is 14 residues. The V gene's germline CDR1 is SGHTA and CDR2 FQGNSA. The germline V and J ends were trimmed by 4 bases and 0 bases, with 10 bases remaining between them. CDR3 sequence reads: CASSYSTGSYEQYF. The CDR3 coding sequence is TGTGCCAGCAGCTACTCGACAGGCTCCTACGAGCAGTACTTC.

The chain joins TRBV7-3 to TRBJ2-3; TRBD2 aligns across 10 bases. The CDR3 is made up of 15 amino acids. The germline CDR1 and CDR2 sequences are SGHTA and FQGTGA. The ends lost 2 bases at V and 6 bases at J; junction bases unmatched: 5. The CDR3 region is CASSLSVAGGDTQYF. CDR3 sequence (DNA): TGTGCCAGCAGCTTATCAGTAGCGGGAGGCGATACGCAGTATTTT.

V and J are TRBV15 and TRBJ1-2; D is possibly TRBD1 (5 bases). Germline assignment: CDR1 LNHNV and CDR2 YYDKDF (reference sequence). This CDR3 has 15 amino acids. Trimming took off 3 bases at V and 6 bases at J, with 17 bases between the two ends. CDR3 sequence (DNA): TGTGCCACCAGCAGCGCTTCACCGGGAGGGGATGGCTACACCTTC. This codes for CATSSASPGGDGYTF.

The chain carries TRBV5-4 and TRBJ2-7; 7 positions agree with TRBD1. CDR1 is SGHNT, CDR2 YYREEE, per germline (reference sequence). V shed 4 bases and J 0 bases; nucleotides not matched to a gene: 7. This CDR3 contains 15 residues. The CDR3 sequence is CASSIGTANSYEQYF. DNA of the CDR3: TGTGCCAGCAGCATAGGGACAGCTAACTCCTACGAGCAGTACTTC.

This rearrangement joins TRBV19 to TRBJ1-5; D remains ambiguous. V was trimmed by 2 bases and J by 5 bases, leaving 13 bases between them. Germline loops: CDR1 LNHDA, CDR2 SQIVND (reference sequence). CDR3 length: 15 amino acids. The CDR3 loop reads CASSIRGIVDQPQHF. The CDR3, as DNA: TGTGCCAGTAGTATACGAGGGATTGTGGATCAGCCCCAGCATTTT.

The V and J genes are TRBV5-4 and TRBJ2-2; no definite D call. The germline gives CDR1 SGHNT, CDR2 YYREEE (reference sequence). V lost 4 bases, J lost 4 bases, and 2 bases lay in between. The CDR3 consists of 11 residues. The chain's CDR3 is CASSRTGELFF. CDR3 sequence (DNA): TGTGCCAGCAGCCGCACCGGGGAGCTGTTTTTT.

The chain combines TRBV7-2 with TRBJ1-2; 8 bases match TRBD1. V shed 4 bases and J 7 bases; nucleotides not matched to a gene: 11. The length of the CDR3 is 15 residues. Germline CDR1 reads SGHTA; CDR2 reads FQGNSA. The CDR3 is CASSSPTGQGSGYTF. The DNA of the CDR3 is TGTGCCAGCAGCTCCCCAACAGGACAGGGCTCTGGCTACACCTTC.

The V call is TRBV5-1, the J call TRBJ2-1; 12 bases map to TRBD2. Germline V CDR1 and CDR2: SGHRS, YFSETQ. V lost 3 bases, J lost 9 bases, and 7 bases stayed unmatched. The CDR3 runs 15 residues. In DNA form, the CDR3 reads TGCGCCAGCAGCTCCCTAGCGGGGGGGCCGGGTGAGCAGTTCTTC. Translating gives CASSSLAGGPGEQFF.

The CDR3 region has the DNA TGTGCCAGCAGTTTAGAGGCAGGGGGGCTATACTTGTCTGGGGCCAACGTCCTGACTTTC. Protein sequence: CASSLEAGGLYLSGANVLTF. The chain employs TRBV28 and TRBJ2-6; tentative D call: TRBD1 (7 bases). The germline gives CDR1 MDHEN, CDR2 SYDVKM. V was pared by 2 bases and J by 1 base, with 21 bases between. CDR3 length equals 20 residues.

The chain has TRBV27 and TRBJ1-5; D not resolved. This CDR3 spans 14 amino acids. Trimming took off 4 bases at V and 5 bases at J, with 12 bases between the two ends. Germline CDR1 is MNHEY and CDR2 is SMNVEV (reference sequence). The CDR3 reads CASSSMRPDQPQHF. The CDR3 bases are TGTGCCAGCAGTTCCATGCGGCCCGATCAGCCCCAGCATTTT.

In this sample, this clone turned up a few times. This chain links TRBV6-5 with TRBJ2-7; 9 nucleotides align to TRBD1. In germline, CDR1 is MNHEY, CDR2 SVGAGI. Trimming removed 5 bases from V and 1 base from J; junction bases left unmatched: 3. The CDR3 has 14 amino acids. The CDR3 DNA is TGTGCCAGCAGTCAAGGACAGGGGTCCTACGAGCAGTACTTC. The encoded protein is CASSQGQGSYEQYF.